This T cell receptor beta chain was profiled in a study of shared clonotypes between healthy human individuals. TCRdb keeps only in-frame clones here, not all; method: immunoSEQ multiplex PCR. The sample lists 2 million to 2.5 million clones; 95% were seen once. The CDR3 has 15 residues. CDR1 and CDR2 (germline): MGHDK, SYGVNS. V was cut by 3 bases and J by 1 base, with 9 bases left in between. The source of this sequence is a man aged 18-30 years in good health. The rearrangement uses TRBV25-1 and TRBJ2-2; D remains unclear. The sample was naive CD4+ T cells sorted from blood. Subset in this sample: CD45RA+ positively selected. The CDR3 nucleotides read TGTGCCAGCAGTGAGGTAGAGAAGAACACCGGGGAGCTGTTTTTT. It is translated as CASSEVEKNTGELFF.